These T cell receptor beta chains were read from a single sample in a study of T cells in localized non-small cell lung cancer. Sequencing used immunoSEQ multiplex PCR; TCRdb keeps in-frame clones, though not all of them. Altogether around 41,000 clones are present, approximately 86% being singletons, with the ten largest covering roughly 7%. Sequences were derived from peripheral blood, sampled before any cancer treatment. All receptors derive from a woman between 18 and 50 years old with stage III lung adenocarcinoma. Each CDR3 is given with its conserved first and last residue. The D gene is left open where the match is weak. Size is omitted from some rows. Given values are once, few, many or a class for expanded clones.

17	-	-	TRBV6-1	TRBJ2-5	TGTGCCAGCAGTGCTACGGTCATGGGGGTTCTTCGAGAGACCCAGTACTTC	CASSATVMGVLRETQYF
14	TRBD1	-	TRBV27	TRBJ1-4	TGTGCCAGCAGTCCCGGGACAGGGAGGGGAAAACTGTTTTTT	CASSPGTGRGKLFF
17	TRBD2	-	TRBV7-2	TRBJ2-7	TGTGCCAGCATCTTGAGACCGACTAGCGGGTTCCCCTACGAGCAGTACTTC	CASILRPTSGFPYEQYF
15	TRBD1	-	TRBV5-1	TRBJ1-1	TGCGCCAGCAGCTACACAGGGGTGAGGGACACTGAAGCTTTCTTT	CASSYTGVRDTEAFF
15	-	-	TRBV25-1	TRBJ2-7	TGTGCCAGCAGTGAATCCAGCGCAGGGCCCTACGAGCAGTACTTC	CASSESSAGPYEQYF
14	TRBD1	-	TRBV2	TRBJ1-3	TGTGCCAGCAGACCGGACAGGAGAGGAAACACCATATATTTT	CASRPDRRGNTIYF
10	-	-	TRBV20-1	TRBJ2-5	TGCAGTTTCCCCCGGGAGACCCAGTACTTC	CSFPRETQYF
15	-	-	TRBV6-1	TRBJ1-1	TGTGCCAGCAGTGAATTACCAGGGGCGAACACTGAAGCTTTCTTT	CASSELPGANTEAFF
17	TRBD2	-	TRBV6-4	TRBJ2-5	TGTGCCAGCAGTGAATTGAGCGGGGGGTATCACCAAGAGACCCAGTACTTC	CASSELSGGYHQETQYF
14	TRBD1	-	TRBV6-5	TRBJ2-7	TGTGCCAGCAGGAGGGACAGCACATCCTACGAGCAGTACTTC	CASRRDSTSYEQYF
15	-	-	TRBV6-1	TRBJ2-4	TGTGCCAGCAGCCGGGACGGACCGATTGAAAACATTCAGTACTTC	CASSRDGPIENIQYF
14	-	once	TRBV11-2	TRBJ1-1	TGTGCCAGCACCTCCCCCGGCCGACAGATAGAAGCTTTCTTT	CASTSPGRQIEAFF
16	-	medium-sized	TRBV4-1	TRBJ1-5	TGCGCCAGCAGCCAAGTGGGGATTGGGAGCAATCAGCCCCAGCATTTT	CASSQVGIGSNQPQHF
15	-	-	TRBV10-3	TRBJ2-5	TGTGCCATCAGTGACTCGTGGGGGGGCGAAGAGACCCAGTACTTC	CAISDSWGGEETQYF
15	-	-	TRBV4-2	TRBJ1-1	TGTGCCAGCAGCCAAGAGTGGGGGTTGAACACTGAAGCTTTCTTT	CASSQEWGLNTEAFF
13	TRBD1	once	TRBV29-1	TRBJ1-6	TGCAGCTCCAGACAGGGGAATAATTCACCCCTCCACTTT	CSSRQGNNSPLHF
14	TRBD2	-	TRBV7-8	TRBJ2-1	TGTGCCAGCAGCCCCTCGGGGAGGGCAAATGAGCAGTTCTTC	CASSPSGRANEQFF
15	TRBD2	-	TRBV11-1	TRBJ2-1	TGTGCCAGCACCCGAGGTAGCGGGGGGCCCAATGAGCAGTTCTTC	CASTRGSGGPNEQFF
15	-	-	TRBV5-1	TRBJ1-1	TGCGCCAGCAGCTCGGACCTAGGGGGTAACACTGAAGCTTTCTTT	CASSSDLGGNTEAFF
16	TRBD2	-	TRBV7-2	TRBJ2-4	TGTGCCAGCAGCTTAGAAATTTCTCGGCGGGGGGGTAGGTTGGACTTC	CASSLEISRRGGRLDF
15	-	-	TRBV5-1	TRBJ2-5	TGCGCCAGCAGCCTCTCCCGGACAGGAGGGGAGACCCAGTACTTC	CASSLSRTGGETQYF
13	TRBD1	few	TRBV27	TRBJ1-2	TGTGCCAGCAGCAGGGGGGAGATGAAGGGCTACACCTTC	CASSRGEMKGYTF
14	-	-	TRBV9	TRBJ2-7	TGTGCCAGCAGCGTAGGCAGGGGTTTTGAGGAGCAGTACTTC	CASSVGRGFEEQYF
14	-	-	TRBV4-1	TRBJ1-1	TGCGCCACCCGACAGGTCGGGCCGAACACTGAAGCTTTCTTT	CATRQVGPNTEAFF